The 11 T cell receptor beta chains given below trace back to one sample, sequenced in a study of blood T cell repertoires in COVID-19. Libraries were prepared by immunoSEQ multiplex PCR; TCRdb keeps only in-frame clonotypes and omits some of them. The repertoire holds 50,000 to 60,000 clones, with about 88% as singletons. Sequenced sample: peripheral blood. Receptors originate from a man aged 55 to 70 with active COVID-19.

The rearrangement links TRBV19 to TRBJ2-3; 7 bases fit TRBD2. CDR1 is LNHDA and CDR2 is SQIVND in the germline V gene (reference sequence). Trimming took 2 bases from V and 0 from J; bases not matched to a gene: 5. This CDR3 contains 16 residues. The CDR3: CASSILASGSTDTQYF. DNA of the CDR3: TGTGCCAGTAGTATACTGGCTAGCGGAAGCACAGATACGCAGTATTTT.

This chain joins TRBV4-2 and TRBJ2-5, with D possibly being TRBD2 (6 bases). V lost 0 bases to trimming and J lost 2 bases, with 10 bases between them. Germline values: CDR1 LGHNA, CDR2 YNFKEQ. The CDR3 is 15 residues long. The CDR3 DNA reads TGTGCCAGCAGCCAAGAATGGGGGGTTCAAGAGACCCAGTACTTC. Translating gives CASSQEWGVQETQYF.

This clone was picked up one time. Here the CDR3 DNA reads TGTGCCAGCAGCCAATCGTCCGGGACCGGGGAGCTGTTTTTT. Translated: CASSQSSGTGELFF. J is TRBJ2-2 and V is TRBV16; D is uncertain. Between the trimmed V and J ends, which lost 0 bases and 5 bases, there was a span of 7 bases. Germline CDR1 reads KGHSY; CDR2 reads FQNENV. The CDR3 is 14 residues long.

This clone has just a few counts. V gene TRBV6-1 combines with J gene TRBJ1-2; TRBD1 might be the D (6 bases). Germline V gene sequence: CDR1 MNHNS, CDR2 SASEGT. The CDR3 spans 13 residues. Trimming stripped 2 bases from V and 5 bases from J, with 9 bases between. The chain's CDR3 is CASSETTGYGYTF. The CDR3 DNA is TGTGCCAGCAGTGAAACCACAGGGTATGGCTACACCTTC.

CDR3 sequence (DNA): TGTGCCAGCAGAGCCGGGACTAGCCAAAACATTCAGTACTTC. This encodes CASRAGTSQNIQYF. The J gene is TRBJ2-4, the V gene TRBV6-5; 9 bases map to TRBD2. The germline V gene has CDR1 MNHEY and CDR2 SVGAGI. The V and J ends lost 6 bases and 5 bases, in that order; junction bases with no gene match: 5. This CDR3 is built from 14 residues.

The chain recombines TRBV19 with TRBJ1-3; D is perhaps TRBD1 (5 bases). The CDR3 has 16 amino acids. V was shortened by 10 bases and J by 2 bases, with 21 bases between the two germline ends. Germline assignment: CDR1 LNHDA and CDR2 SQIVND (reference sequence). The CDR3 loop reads CATSPTATPPGNTIYF. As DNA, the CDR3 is TGTGCCACATCCCCGACAGCCACCCCCCCTGGAAACACCATATATTTT.

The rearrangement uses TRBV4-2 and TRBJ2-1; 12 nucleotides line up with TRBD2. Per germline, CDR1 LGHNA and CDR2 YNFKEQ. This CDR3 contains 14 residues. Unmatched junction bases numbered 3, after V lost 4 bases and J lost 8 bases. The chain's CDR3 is CASSLTSGSDEQFF. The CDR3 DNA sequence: TGTGCCAGCAGCCTGACTAGCGGGAGTGATGAGCAGTTCTTC.

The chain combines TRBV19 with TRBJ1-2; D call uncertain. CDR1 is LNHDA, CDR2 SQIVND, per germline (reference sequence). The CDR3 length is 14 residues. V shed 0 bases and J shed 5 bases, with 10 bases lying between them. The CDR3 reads CASSIDTQRYGYTF. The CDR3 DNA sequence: TGTGCCAGTAGTATAGATACGCAGCGATATGGCTACACCTTC. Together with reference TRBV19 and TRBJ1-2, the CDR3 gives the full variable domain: DGGITQSPKYLFRKEGQNVTLSCEQNLNHDAMYWYRQDPGQGLRLIYYSQIVNDFQKGDIAEGYSVSREKKESFPLTVTSAQKNPTAFYLCASSIDTQRYGYTFGSGTRLTVV.

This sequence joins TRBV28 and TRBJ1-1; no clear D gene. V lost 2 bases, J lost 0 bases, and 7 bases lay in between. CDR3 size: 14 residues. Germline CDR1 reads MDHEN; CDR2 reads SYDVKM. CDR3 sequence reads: CASSLGRVNTEAFF. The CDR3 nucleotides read TGTGCCAGCAGTTTAGGGCGTGTGAACACTGAAGCTTTCTTT.

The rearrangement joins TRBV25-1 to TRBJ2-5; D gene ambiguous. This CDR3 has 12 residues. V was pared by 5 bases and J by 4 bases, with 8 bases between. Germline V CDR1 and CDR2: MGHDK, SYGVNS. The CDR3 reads CASSSLPETQYF. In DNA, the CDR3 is TGTGCCAGCAGTTCCCTACCAGAGACCCAGTACTTC.

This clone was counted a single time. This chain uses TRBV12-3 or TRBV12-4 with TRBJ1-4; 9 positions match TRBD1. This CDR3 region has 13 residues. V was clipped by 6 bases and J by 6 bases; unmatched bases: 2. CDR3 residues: CASRQGAHEKLFF. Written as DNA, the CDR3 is TGTGCCAGCAGACAGGGGGCGCATGAAAAACTGTTTTTT.